This record covers a single T cell receptor (beta chain). Only in-frame clones appear in the TCRdb table, and some are missing; sequencing was by immunoSEQ multiplex PCR. The repertoire holds 100,000 to 120,000 clones, with around 89% as singletons. This sample was taken from a study of control samples from healthy donors and cancer patients. Specimen: PBMCs. The TCR was taken from a woman aged 60-70 years with lung cancer.

The CDR3 loop is CASEGTEEKLFF. CDR3 sequence (DNA): TGTGCCAGCGAGGGGACTGAGGAAAAACTGTTTTTT. The chain is built from TRBV2 and TRBJ1-4; tentative D call: TRBD1 (5 bases). CDR3 length: 12 amino acids. The germline V gene encodes CDR1 SNHLY and CDR2 FYNNEI. Trimming pared 8 bases from V and 8 bases from J, leaving 12 bases between.